This is a list of T cell receptor beta chains from one sample in a study of CD8 T cells in Susac syndrome. Via MiXCR, TCRdb re-called the immunoSEQ multiplex PCR reads, giving one row per CDR3 protein. The data show 110,000 to 150,000 distinct CDR3 sequences, 85% to 95% seen once. The specimen was CD8+ T cells from PBMCs. These receptors originate from a human donor in good health. Each CDR3 is given with its conserved first and last residue. D genes are given only for firm matches. Not every row has a clone size; where given, it reads once, few, many or a size class.

D gene	V gene	J gene	clone size	CDR3 protein	CDR3 DNA
NA	TRBV27	TRBJ2-7	NA	CASRSQGNEQYF	TGTGCCAGCAGATCACAGGGTAACGAGCAGTACTTC
NA	TRBV27	TRBJ2-3	few	CASGDTQYF	TGTGCCAGCGGAGATACGCAGTATTTT
TRBD2	TRBV28	TRBJ2-5	NA	CASSLRREGLETQYF	TGTGCCAGCAGTTTAAGGCGGGAGGGCCTCGAGACCCAGTACTTC
TRBD1	TRBV28	TRBJ2-3	once	CASSSEGAGDTQYF	TGTGCCAGCAGTTCTGAGGGGGCGGGAGATACGCAGTATTTT
NA	TRBV4-1	TRBJ1-1	NA	CASSQDISIEAFF	TGCGCCAGCAGCCAAGATATTAGTATCGAAGCTTTCTTT
NA	TRBV25-1	TRBJ2-2	NA	CASSEFGGELFF	TGTGCCAGCAGTGAATTTGGCGGGGAGCTGTTTTTT
TRBD2	TRBV20-1	TRBJ2-1	NA	CSARPRTGRSSYNEQFF	TGCAGTGCTAGGCCAAGAACCGGGAGGAGCTCCTACAATGAGCAGTTCTTC
NA	TRBV7-9	TRBJ1-1	NA	CASSLPGGAGNTEAFF	TGTGCCAGCAGCTTACCGGGGGGCGCGGGCAACACTGAAGCTTTCTTT
NA	TRBV27	TRBJ1-2	once	CASSLSPEDGANYGYTF	TGTGCCAGCAGTTTATCCCCCGAGGACGGAGCTAACTATGGCTACACCTTC
NA	TRBV7-9	TRBJ1-2	few	CASSLVGGNYGYTF	TGTGCCAGCAGCTTAGTTGGGGGTAACTATGGCTACACCTTC
TRBD1	TRBV4-3	TRBJ2-1	NA	CASSLRQGRYNEQFF	TGCGCCAGCAGCTTGCGACAGGGGCGATACAATGAGCAGTTCTTC
TRBD2	TRBV27	TRBJ2-7	once	CRPSGAYEQYF	TGTCGACCTAGCGGGGCCTACGAGCAGTACTTC
TRBD1	TRBV11-2	TRBJ2-7	NA	CASSFGQGADEQYF	TGTGCCAGCAGCTTCGGACAGGGGGCTGACGAGCAGTACTTC
NA	TRBV30	TRBJ2-7	NA	CAWGDGYEQYF	TGTGCCTGGGGGGACGGGTACGAGCAGTACTTC
NA	TRBV20-1	TRBJ2-3	NA	CSAIGGATDTQYF	TGCAGTGCGATCGGCGGAGCCACAGATACGCAGTATTTT
NA	TRBV15	TRBJ2-3	NA	CARQESTDTQYF	TGTGCCAGGCAGGAGAGCACAGATACGCAGTATTTT
NA	TRBV9	TRBJ1-3	NA	CASGDYSGNTIYF	TGTGCCAGCGGCGATTACTCTGGAAACACCATATATTTT
NA	TRBV2	TRBJ2-2	NA	CASSIRAGELFF	TGTGCCAGCAGCATCAGGGCCGGGGAGCTGTTTTTT
NA	TRBV27	TRBJ2-7	NA	CASSLLAEPYEQYF	TGTGCCAGCAGTTTACTAGCTGAGCCCTACGAGCAGTACTTC
NA	TRBV5-1	TRBJ2-1	NA	CASSFQGSEQFF	TGCGCCAGCAGCTTCCAGGGGAGTGAGCAGTTCTTC
NA	TRBV29-1	TRBJ2-1	once	CSAERLGQFF	TGCAGCGCTGAACGGCTCGGGCAGTTCTTC
NA	TRBV28	TRBJ2-1	NA	CASSFSRGGEQFF	TGTGCCAGCAGTTTTTCTCGGGGTGGTGAGCAGTTCTTC
NA	TRBV20-1	TRBJ1-1	NA	CSAMGALPNRDKGGAFF	TGCAGTGCTATGGGAGCGCTCCCCAACCGGGACAAAGGTGGGGCTTTCTTT
TRBD1	TRBV4-2	TRBJ2-1	NA	CASSQDQWDRTYNEQFF	TGTGCCAGCAGCCAAGATCAGTGGGACAGGACCTACAATGAGCAGTTCTTC
NA	TRBV28	TRBJ2-7	NA	CASSLRGVLYEQYF	TGTGCCAGCAGTTTAAGAGGGGTGCTCTACGAGCAGTACTTC
NA	TRBV30	TRBJ2-1	NA	CACFEWVHNEQFF	TGTGCCTGCTTCGAATGGGTACACAATGAGCAGTTCTTC
NA	TRBV7-9	TRBJ2-1	NA	CASSPARDEQFF	TGTGCCAGCAGCCCGGCCCGTGACGAGCAGTTCTTC
NA	TRBV6-5	TRBJ2-7	few	CASSYSGGEQYF	TGTGCCAGCAGTTACTCCGGGGGCGAGCAGTACTTC
NA	TRBV29-1	TRBJ1-2	once	CSVDRTVSNYGYTF	TGCAGCGTGGATAGGACAGTTTCTAACTATGGCTACACCTTC
NA	TRBV4-3	TRBJ1-1	once	CASSQDIGRDTEAFF	TGCGCCAGCAGCCAAGATATAGGGAGGGACACTGAAGCTTTCTTT
TRBD2	TRBV6-5	TRBJ2-1	NA	CASTLAGAHNEQFF	TGTGCCAGCACTCTAGCGGGAGCCCACAATGAGCAGTTCTTC
NA	TRBV27	TRBJ1-2	NA	CASSLGSSVSGGYTF	TGTGCCAGCAGTTTAGGCTCATCGGTTAGTGGCGGCTACACCTTC
TRBD2	TRBV4-2	TRBJ2-1	NA	CASSHSTGLAGDNEQFF	TGTGCCAGCAGCCATTCAACCGGACTAGCGGGAGACAATGAGCAGTTCTTC
TRBD1	TRBV4-3	TRBJ1-2	NA	CASSQARGVLVYGYTF	TGCGCCAGCAGCCAAGCCAGGGGGGTGTTGGTCTATGGCTACACCTTC
NA	TRBV9	TRBJ2-1	NA	CASSVSGYNEQFF	TGTGCCAGCAGCGTGTCAGGGTACAATGAGCAGTTCTTC
TRBD1	TRBV6-5	TRBJ2-5	NA	CASSSPDRGIETQYF	TGTGCCAGCAGTTCCCCGGACAGGGGAATAGAGACCCAGTACTTC
NA	TRBV13	TRBJ2-7	NA	CASSNGVEQYF	TGTGCCAGCAGCAATGGGGTCGAGCAGTACTTC